These T cell receptor beta chains were read from a single sample in a study of blood T cell repertoires in COVID-19. Profiled with immunoSEQ multiplex PCR; TCRdb holds only in-frame clones, not every one. The profile shows some 180,000 clones, under 90% of them singletons. The sequencing input was peripheral blood. Receptors were obtained from a man aged 35-49 years with acute or convalescent COVID-19. Both conserved end residues are part of each CDR3. Fields, in order: V gene, J gene, clone size, CDR3 protein. Rows give clone size only sometimes, using once, few, many, or a class for an expanded clone.

v_gene: TRBV2; j_gene: TRBJ1-5; abundance: NA; CDR3aa: CASSEDRINQPQHF
v_gene: TRBV6-5; j_gene: TRBJ2-7; abundance: NA; CDR3aa: CASSYRIGGPYEQYF
v_gene: TRBV11-2; j_gene: TRBJ2-1; abundance: NA; CDR3aa: CASSYGLASYNEQFF
v_gene: TRBV6-1; j_gene: TRBJ2-7; abundance: NA; CDR3aa: CASSEAHTGVYEQYF
v_gene: TRBV5-6; j_gene: TRBJ1-1; abundance: NA; CDR3aa: CASSLLNRGNTEAFF
v_gene: TRBV5-1; j_gene: TRBJ2-1; abundance: NA; CDR3aa: CASSTGLAGAGEFF
v_gene: TRBV21-1; j_gene: TRBJ2-7; abundance: NA; CDR3aa: CASSHLEASGGEQYF
v_gene: TRBV18; j_gene: TRBJ1-2; abundance: NA; CDR3aa: CASSPDSENYGYTF
v_gene: TRBV7-2; j_gene: TRBJ2-7; abundance: few; CDR3aa: CASSLNRGNPSYEQYF
v_gene: TRBV3-1/TRBV3-2; j_gene: TRBJ2-7; abundance: NA; CDR3aa: CASTTGTGSLSSSYEQYF
v_gene: TRBV18; j_gene: TRBJ1-2; abundance: few; CDR3aa: CASSLGRRRGYTF
v_gene: TRBV29-1; j_gene: TRBJ2-3; abundance: NA; CDR3aa: CSVGGAASDTQYF
v_gene: TRBV10-1; j_gene: TRBJ2-3; abundance: NA; CDR3aa: CASSRGGAGDTQYF
v_gene: TRBV27; j_gene: TRBJ2-7; abundance: NA; CDR3aa: CASGRRGQHIYEQYF
v_gene: TRBV20-1; j_gene: TRBJ2-7; abundance: NA; CDR3aa: CSASSGSYEQYF
v_gene: TRBV28; j_gene: TRBJ1-5; abundance: once; CDR3aa: CASHLRGGGAGQPQHF
v_gene: TRBV6-5; j_gene: TRBJ2-7; abundance: NA; CDR3aa: CASSYGQSGGYEQYF
v_gene: TRBV6-5; j_gene: TRBJ1-2; abundance: NA; CDR3aa: CASIRQGAIYGYTF
v_gene: TRBV7-2; j_gene: TRBJ1-2; abundance: NA; CDR3aa: CASSLMNALTGYPTF
v_gene: TRBV10-2; j_gene: TRBJ1-2; abundance: NA; CDR3aa: CASSTGQGALYGYTF
v_gene: TRBV24-1; j_gene: TRBJ2-7; abundance: NA; CDR3aa: CATSEGGRRYEQYF
v_gene: TRBV6-6; j_gene: TRBJ1-2; abundance: NA; CDR3aa: CASSYDRGYGYTF
v_gene: TRBV19; j_gene: TRBJ1-5; abundance: NA; CDR3aa: CASSGGRDQPQHF
v_gene: TRBV2; j_gene: TRBJ2-1; abundance: NA; CDR3aa: CASSPSGQIYNEQFF
v_gene: TRBV14; j_gene: TRBJ2-5; abundance: NA; CDR3aa: CASSHLDLSETQYF
v_gene: TRBV7-6; j_gene: TRBJ2-1; abundance: once; CDR3aa: CASSLGLAPSDEQFF
v_gene: TRBV7-9; j_gene: TRBJ2-5; abundance: NA; CDR3aa: CASSRGTSGFQETQYF
v_gene: TRBV21-1; j_gene: TRBJ1-4; abundance: NA; CDR3aa: CASSKEIDSSGRDSRLFF
v_gene: TRBV27; j_gene: TRBJ1-1; abundance: NA; CDR3aa: CASSFSLVPSGSEAFF
v_gene: TRBV5-5; j_gene: TRBJ2-3; abundance: NA; CDR3aa: CASSLGPISTDTQYF
v_gene: TRBV30; j_gene: TRBJ1-1; abundance: NA; CDR3aa: CAWSVLVAGGVTEAFF
v_gene: TRBV7-6; j_gene: TRBJ2-3; abundance: NA; CDR3aa: CASSVRDRDFSTDTQYF
v_gene: TRBV4-2; j_gene: TRBJ2-3; abundance: NA; CDR3aa: CASSQERAGATDTQYF
v_gene: TRBV9; j_gene: TRBJ1-3; abundance: NA; CDR3aa: CASSAYRGSGNTIYF
v_gene: TRBV13; j_gene: TRBJ1-1; abundance: NA; CDR3aa: CASTWRGAKNTEAFF
v_gene: TRBV4-1; j_gene: TRBJ2-7; abundance: NA; CDR3aa: CASSQEVSTGFYEQYF
v_gene: TRBV5-1; j_gene: TRBJ2-3; abundance: NA; CDR3aa: CASSPLGSTPGLAGGSTDTQYF
v_gene: TRBV7-6; j_gene: TRBJ1-4; abundance: NA; CDR3aa: CASSLAAGQVEKLFF
v_gene: TRBV4-2; j_gene: TRBJ2-3; abundance: NA; CDR3aa: CASSQVITGGLTDTQYF
v_gene: TRBV9; j_gene: TRBJ2-5; abundance: NA; CDR3aa: CASSVDGSGPQYF
v_gene: TRBV24-1; j_gene: TRBJ1-2; abundance: few; CDR3aa: CATSRRDSYGYTF
v_gene: TRBV19; j_gene: TRBJ1-2; abundance: NA; CDR3aa: CASSVQGSGYTF
v_gene: TRBV6-1; j_gene: TRBJ2-5; abundance: once; CDR3aa: CASSEPMGTGRETQYF
v_gene: TRBV7-2; j_gene: TRBJ2-7; abundance: NA; CDR3aa: CASSYPRDRSYEQYF
v_gene: TRBV7-9; j_gene: TRBJ2-5; abundance: NA; CDR3aa: CASRQGSYQETQYF
v_gene: TRBV5-6; j_gene: TRBJ2-3; abundance: NA; CDR3aa: CASSLAPAGDTDTQYF
v_gene: TRBV3-1/TRBV3-2; j_gene: TRBJ2-2; abundance: NA; CDR3aa: CASSSRIAGTNTGELFF
v_gene: TRBV6-5; j_gene: TRBJ1-2; abundance: NA; CDR3aa: CASSYSPGGRGYTF
v_gene: TRBV18; j_gene: TRBJ1-5; abundance: NA; CDR3aa: CASSPGTGRSNQPQHF
v_gene: TRBV23-1; j_gene: TRBJ1-5; abundance: NA; CDR3aa: CASSPDRGYQPQHF
v_gene: TRBV7-9; j_gene: TRBJ1-1; abundance: NA; CDR3aa: CASSLGGLNTEAFF
v_gene: TRBV25-1; j_gene: TRBJ1-1; abundance: once; CDR3aa: CASEEHRDTEAFF
v_gene: TRBV10-3; j_gene: TRBJ2-7; abundance: NA; CDR3aa: CAISLQGSLTYEQYF